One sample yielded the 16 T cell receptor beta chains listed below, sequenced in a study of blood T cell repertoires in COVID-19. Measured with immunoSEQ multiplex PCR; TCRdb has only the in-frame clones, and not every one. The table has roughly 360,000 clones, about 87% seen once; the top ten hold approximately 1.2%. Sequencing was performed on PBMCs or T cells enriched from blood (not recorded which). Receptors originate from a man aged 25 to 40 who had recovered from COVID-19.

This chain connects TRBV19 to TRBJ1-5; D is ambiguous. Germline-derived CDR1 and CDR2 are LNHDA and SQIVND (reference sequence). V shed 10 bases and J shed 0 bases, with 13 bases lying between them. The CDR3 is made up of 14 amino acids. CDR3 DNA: TGTGCCACTGCGAACCCTTATAGCAATCAGCCCCAGCATTTT. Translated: CATANPYSNQPQHF.

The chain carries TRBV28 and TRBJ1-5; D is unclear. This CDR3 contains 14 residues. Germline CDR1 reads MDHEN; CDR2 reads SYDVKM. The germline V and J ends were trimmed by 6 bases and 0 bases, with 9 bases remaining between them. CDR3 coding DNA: TGTGCCAGCAGCTTTCAGAATAGCAATCAGCCCCAGCATTTT. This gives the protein CASSFQNSNQPQHF.

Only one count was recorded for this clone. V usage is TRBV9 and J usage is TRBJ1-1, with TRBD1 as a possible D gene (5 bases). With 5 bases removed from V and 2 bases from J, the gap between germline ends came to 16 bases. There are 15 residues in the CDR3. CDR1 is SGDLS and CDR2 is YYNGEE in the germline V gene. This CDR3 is CASRASGGPNTEAFF. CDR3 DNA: TGTGCCAGCAGAGCTAGCGGGGGACCAAACACTGAAGCTTTCTTT.

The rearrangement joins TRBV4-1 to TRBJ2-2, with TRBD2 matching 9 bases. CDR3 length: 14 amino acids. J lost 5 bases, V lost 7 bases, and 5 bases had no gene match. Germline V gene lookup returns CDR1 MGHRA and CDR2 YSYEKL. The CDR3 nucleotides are TGCGCCAGCAAAGCGGGGGGTCTTACCGGGGAGCTGTTTTTT. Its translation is CASKAGGLTGELFF.

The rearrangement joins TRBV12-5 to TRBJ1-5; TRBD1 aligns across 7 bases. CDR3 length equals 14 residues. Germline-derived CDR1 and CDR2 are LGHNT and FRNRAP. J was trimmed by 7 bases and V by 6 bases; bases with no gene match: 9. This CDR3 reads CASGRQGTSQPQHF. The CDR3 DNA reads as TGTGCTAGTGGCCGACAGGGAACGTCCCAGCCCCAGCATTTT.

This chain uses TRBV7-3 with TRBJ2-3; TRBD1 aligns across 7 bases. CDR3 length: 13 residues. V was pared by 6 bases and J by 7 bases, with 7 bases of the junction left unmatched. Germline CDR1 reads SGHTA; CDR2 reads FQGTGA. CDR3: CASSPGGRHTQYF. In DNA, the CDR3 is TGTGCCAGCAGTCCAGGGGGTAGGCATACGCAGTATTTT.

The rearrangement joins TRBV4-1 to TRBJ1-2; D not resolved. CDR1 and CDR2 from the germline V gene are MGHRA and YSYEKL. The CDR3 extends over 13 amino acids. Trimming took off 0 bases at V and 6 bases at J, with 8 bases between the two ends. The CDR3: CASSQETVDGYTF. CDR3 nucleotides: TGCGCCAGCAGCCAAGAAACGGTTGATGGCTACACCTTC.

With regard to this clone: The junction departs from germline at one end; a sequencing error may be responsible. Here the CDR3 reads CSARSGGPVIF. The CDR3 nucleotides are TGCAGTGCTCGCAGCGGGGGGCCTGTGATCTTC. This sequence joins TRBV20-1 and TRBJ2-1; 9 bases fit TRBD2. The germline V gene has CDR1 DFQATT and CDR2 SNEGSKA (reference sequence). The CDR3 is made up of 11 amino acids.

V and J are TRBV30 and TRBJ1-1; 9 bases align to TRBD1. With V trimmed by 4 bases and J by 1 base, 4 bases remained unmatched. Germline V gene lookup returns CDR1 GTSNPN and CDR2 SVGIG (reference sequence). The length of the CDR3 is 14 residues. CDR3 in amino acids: CAWTLGQGNTEAFF. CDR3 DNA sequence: TGTGCCTGGACCTTGGGACAGGGGAACACTGAAGCTTTCTTT.

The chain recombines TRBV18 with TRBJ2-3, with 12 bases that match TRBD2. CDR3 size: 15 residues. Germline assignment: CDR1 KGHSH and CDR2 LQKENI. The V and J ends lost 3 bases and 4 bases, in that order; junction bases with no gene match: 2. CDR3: CASSPPSGGADTQYF. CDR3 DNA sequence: TGTGCCAGCTCACCTCCTAGCGGGGGGGCAGATACGCAGTATTTT.

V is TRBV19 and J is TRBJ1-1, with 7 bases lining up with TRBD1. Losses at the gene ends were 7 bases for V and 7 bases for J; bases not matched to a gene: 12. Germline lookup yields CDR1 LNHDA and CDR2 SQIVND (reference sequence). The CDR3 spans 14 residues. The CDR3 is CASIQMTGIGEAFF. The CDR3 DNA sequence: TGTGCCAGTATCCAGATGACAGGGATCGGTGAAGCTTTCTTT.

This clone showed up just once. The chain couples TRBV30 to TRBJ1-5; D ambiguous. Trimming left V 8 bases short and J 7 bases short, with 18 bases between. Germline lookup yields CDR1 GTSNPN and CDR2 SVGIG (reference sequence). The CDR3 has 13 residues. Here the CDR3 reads CALRTVPGQPQHF. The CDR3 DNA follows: TGTGCCCTGAGAACCGTCCCGGGGCAGCCCCAGCATTTT.

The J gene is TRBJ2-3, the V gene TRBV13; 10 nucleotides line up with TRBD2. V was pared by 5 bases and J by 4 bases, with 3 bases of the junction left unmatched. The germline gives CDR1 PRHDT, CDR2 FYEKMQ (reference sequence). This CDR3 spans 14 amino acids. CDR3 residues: CASSPGLAPDTQYF. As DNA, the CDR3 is TGTGCCAGCAGCCCGGGACTAGCGCCAGATACGCAGTATTTT.

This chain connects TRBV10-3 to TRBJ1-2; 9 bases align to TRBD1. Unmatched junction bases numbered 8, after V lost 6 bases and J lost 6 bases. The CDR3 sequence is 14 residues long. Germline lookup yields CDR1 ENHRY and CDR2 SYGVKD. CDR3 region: CAISGTTGGNGYTF. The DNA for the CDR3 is TGTGCCATCAGCGGAACGACAGGGGGTAATGGCTACACCTTC.

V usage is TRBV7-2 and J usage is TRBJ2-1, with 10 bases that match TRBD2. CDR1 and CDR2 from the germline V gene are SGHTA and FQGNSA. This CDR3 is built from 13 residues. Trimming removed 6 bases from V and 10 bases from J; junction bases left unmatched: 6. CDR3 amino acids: CASRPSGGREQFF. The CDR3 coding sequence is TGTGCCAGCAGACCTAGCGGGGGCCGCGAGCAGTTCTTC.

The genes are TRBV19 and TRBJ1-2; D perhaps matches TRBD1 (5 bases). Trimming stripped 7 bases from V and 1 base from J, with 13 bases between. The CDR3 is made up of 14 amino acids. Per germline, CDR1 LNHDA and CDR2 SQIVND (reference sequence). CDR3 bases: TGTGCCAGTACCTACTATGACAGTAACTATGGCTACACCTTC. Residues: CASTYYDSNYGYTF.